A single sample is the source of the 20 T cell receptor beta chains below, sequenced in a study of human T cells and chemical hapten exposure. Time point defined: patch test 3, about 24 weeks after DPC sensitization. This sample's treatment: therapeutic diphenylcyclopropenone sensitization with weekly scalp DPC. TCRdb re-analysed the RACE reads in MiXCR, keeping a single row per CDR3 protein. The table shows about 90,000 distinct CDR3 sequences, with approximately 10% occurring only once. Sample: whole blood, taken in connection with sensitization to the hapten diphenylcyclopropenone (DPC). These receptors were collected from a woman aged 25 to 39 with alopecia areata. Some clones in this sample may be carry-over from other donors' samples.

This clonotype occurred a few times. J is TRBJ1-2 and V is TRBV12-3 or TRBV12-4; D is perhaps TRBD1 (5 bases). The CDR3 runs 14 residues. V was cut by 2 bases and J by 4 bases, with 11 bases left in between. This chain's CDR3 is CASSLSGIGYGYTF. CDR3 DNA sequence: TGTGCCAGCAGTTTATCAGGGATTGGCTATGGCTACACCTTC.

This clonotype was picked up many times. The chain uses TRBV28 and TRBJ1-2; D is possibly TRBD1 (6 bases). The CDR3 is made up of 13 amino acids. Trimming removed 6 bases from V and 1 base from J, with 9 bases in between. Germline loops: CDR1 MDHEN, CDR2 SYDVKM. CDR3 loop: CASRGTLNYGYTF. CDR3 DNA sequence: TGTGCCAGCAGGGGGACACTTAACTATGGCTACACCTTC.

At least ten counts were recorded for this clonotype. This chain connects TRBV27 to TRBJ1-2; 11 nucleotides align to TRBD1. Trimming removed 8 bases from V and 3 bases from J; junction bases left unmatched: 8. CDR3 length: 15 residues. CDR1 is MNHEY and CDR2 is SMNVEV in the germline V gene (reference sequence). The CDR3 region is CASSPVGQGDYGYTF. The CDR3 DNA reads TGTGCCAGCTCGCCCGTGGGACAGGGGGACTATGGCTACACCTTC.

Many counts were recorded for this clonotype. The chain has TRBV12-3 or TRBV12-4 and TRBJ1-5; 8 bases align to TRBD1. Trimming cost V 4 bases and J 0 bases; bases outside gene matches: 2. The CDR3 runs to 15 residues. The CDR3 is CASSSGQGSNQPQHF. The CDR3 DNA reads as TGTGCCAGCAGTTCCGGACAGGGTAGCAATCAGCCCCAGCATTTT.

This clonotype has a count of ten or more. CDR3 in amino acids: CASRWGMNTEAFF. The CDR3 nucleotides are TGTGCCAGCCGTTGGGGGATGAACACTGAAGCTTTCTTT. The gene calls are TRBV6-1 and TRBJ1-1; D is perhaps TRBD1 (5 bases). This CDR3 is 13 amino acids long. Trimming shortened V by 8 bases and J by 0 bases, and 10 bases separated the two germline ends. Germline V gene lookup returns CDR1 MNHNS and CDR2 SASEGT.

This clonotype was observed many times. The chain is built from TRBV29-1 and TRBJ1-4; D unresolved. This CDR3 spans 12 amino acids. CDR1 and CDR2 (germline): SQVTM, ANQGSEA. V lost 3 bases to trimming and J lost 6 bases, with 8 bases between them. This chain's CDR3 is CSVEGLDEKLFF. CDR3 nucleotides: TGCAGCGTTGAGGGCCTAGATGAAAAACTGTTTTTT.

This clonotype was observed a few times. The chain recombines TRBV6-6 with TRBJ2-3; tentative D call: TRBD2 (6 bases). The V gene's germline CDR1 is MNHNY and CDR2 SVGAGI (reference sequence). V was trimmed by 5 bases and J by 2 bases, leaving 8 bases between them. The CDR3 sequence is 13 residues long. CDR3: CASSMDYTDTQYF. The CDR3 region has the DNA TGTGCCAGCAGTATGGACTACACAGATACGCAGTATTTT.

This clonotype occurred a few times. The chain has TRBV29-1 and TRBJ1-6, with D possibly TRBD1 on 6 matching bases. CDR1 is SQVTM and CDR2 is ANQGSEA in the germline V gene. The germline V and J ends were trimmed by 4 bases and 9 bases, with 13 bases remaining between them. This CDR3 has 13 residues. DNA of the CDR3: TGCAGCGTTGGACAGGATATTTTTTCACCCCTCCACTTT. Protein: CSVGQDIFSPLHF.

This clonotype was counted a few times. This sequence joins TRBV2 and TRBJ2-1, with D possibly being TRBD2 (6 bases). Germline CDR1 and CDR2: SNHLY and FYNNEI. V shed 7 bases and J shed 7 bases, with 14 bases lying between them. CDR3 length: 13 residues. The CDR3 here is CASKETSPNEQFF. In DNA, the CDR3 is TGTGCCAGCAAGGAGACTAGTCCAAATGAGCAGTTCTTC. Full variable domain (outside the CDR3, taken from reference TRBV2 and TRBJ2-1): EPEVTQTPSHQVTQMGQEVILRCVPISNHLYFYWYRQILGQKVEFLVSFYNNEISEKSEIFDDQFSVERPDGSNFTLKIRSTKLEDSAMYFCASKETSPNEQFFGPGTRLTVL.

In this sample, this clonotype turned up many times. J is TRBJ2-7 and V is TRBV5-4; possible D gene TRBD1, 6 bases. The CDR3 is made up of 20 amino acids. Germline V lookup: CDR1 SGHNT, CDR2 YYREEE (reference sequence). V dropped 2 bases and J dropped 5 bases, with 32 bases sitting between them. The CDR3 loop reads CASSFRRGAQGFSVVHEQYF. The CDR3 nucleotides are TGTGCCAGCAGCTTTAGACGTGGCGCACAGGGTTTTTCGGTTGTCCACGAGCAGTACTTC.

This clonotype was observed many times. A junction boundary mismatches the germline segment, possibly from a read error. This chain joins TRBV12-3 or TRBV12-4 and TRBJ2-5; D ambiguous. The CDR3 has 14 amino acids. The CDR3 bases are TGTGCCAGCAGACCAACCCTAAAAACCAACCGTCAAGCCTTC. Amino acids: CASRPTLKTNRQAF.

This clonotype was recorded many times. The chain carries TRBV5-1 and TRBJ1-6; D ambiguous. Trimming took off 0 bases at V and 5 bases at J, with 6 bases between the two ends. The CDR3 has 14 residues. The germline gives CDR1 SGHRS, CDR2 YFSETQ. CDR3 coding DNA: TGCGCCAGCAGCTTGGGGAGTAATAATTCACCCCTCCACTTT. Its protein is CASSLGSNNSPLHF.

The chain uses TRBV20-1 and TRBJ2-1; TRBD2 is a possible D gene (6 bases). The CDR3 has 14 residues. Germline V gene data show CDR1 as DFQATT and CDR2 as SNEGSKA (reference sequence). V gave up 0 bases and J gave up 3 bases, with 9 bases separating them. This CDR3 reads CSAREAGDYNEQFF. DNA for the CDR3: TGCAGTGCTAGAGAAGCGGGCGACTACAATGAGCAGTTCTTC.

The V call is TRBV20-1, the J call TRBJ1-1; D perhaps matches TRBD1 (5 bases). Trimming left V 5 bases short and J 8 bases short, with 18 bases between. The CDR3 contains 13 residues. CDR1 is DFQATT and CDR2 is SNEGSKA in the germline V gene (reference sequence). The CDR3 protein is CSASKRRDAEAFF. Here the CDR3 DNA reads TGCAGTGCTTCTAAACGCCGGGACGCGGAAGCTTTCTTT.

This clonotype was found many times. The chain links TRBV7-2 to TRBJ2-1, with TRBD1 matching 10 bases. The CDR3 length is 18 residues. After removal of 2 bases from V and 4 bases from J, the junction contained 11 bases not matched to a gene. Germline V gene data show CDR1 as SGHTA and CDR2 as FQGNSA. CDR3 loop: CASSLRPLGQGTYNEQFF. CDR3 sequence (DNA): TGTGCCAGCAGCTTACGCCCGCTGGGACAGGGGACTTACAATGAGCAGTTCTTC.

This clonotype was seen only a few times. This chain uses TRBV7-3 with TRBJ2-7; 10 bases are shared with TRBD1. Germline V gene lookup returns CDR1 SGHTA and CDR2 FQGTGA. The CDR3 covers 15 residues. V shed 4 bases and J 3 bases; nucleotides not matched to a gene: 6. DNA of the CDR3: TGTGCCAGCAGCTCTTCCGGGACAGGGGACTACGAGCAGTACTTC. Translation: CASSSSGTGDYEQYF.

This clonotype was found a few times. CDR3 in amino acids: CASSAARLGYEQYF. In DNA form, the CDR3 reads TGTGCCAGCAGTGCTGCGAGACTAGGTTACGAGCAGTACTTC. The chain employs TRBV2 and TRBJ2-7; possibly TRBD2 for D (6 bases). V lost 4 bases and J lost 4, with 14 bases in between. The CDR3 runs 14 residues. Per the germline V gene, CDR1 is SNHLY and CDR2 is FYNNEI.

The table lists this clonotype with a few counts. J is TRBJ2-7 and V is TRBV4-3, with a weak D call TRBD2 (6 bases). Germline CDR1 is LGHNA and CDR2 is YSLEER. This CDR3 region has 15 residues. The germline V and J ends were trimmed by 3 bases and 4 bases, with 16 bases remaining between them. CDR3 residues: CASSQSQRATYEQYF. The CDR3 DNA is TGCGCCAGCAGCCAGAGTCAGCGGGCAACTTACGAGCAGTACTTC.

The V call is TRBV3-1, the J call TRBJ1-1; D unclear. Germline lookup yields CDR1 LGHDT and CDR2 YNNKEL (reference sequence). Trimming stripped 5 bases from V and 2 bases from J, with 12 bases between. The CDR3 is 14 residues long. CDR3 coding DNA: TGTGCCAGCAGCTCACAACACGGTAACACTGAAGCTTTCTTT. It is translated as CASSSQHGNTEAFF.

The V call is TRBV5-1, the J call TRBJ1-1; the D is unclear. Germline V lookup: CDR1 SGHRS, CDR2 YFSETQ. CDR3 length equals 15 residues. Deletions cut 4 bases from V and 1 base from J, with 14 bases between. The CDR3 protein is CASSPPVATNTEAFF. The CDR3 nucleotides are TGCGCCAGCAGCCCCCCGGTCGCGACGAACACTGAAGCTTTCTTT.